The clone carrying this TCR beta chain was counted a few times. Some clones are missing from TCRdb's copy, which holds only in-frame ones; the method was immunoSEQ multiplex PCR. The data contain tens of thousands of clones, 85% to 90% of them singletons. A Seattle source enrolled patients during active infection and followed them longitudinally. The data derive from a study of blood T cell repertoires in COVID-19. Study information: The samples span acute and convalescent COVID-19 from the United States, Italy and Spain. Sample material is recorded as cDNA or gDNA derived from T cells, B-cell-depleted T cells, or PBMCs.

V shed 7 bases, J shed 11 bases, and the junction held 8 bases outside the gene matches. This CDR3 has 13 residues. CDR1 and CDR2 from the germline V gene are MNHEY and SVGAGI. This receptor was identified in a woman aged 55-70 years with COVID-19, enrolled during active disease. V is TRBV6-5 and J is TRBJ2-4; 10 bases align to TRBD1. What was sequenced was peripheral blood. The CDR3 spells CASNPGQGLVQYF. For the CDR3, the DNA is TGTGCCAGCAACCCGGGACAGGGGTTGGTTCAGTACTTC.